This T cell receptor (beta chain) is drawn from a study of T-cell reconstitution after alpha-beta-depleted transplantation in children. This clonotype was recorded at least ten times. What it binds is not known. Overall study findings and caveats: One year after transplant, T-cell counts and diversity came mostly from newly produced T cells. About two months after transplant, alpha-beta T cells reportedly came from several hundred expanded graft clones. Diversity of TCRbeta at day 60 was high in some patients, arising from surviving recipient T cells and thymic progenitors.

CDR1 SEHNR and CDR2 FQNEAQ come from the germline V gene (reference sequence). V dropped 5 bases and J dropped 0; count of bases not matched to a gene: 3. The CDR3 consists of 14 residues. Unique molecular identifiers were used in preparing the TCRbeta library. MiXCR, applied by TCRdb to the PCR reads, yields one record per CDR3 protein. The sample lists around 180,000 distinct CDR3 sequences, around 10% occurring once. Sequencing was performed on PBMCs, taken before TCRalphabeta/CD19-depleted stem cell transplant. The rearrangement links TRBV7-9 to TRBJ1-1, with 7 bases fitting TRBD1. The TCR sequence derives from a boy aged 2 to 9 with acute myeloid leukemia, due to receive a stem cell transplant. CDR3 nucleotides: TGTGCCAGCAGCCTCACAGGGGTGAACACTGAAGCTTTCTTT. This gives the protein CASSLTGVNTEAFF.